Following are 7 T cell receptor beta chains from one sample sequenced in a study of blood T cell repertoires in COVID-19. Sequenced by immunoSEQ multiplex PCR; TCRdb stores in-frame clones only, minus some. The data show 300,000 to 400,000 clones, around 88% seen once. Material for sequencing was peripheral blood. These receptors all stem from a woman in her thirties with COVID-19, enrolled during active disease.

In this sample, this clone turned up a few times. J is TRBJ2-1 and V is TRBV28; TRBD2 matches 10 bases. The germline V gene has CDR1 MDHEN and CDR2 SYDVKM. The CDR3 is made up of 15 amino acids. The trim removed 5 bases at V and 7 bases at J, leaving 8 bases unmatched. In DNA form, the CDR3 reads TGTGCCAGCAGTATGAGCGGGGGGGCCTCAAATGAGCAGTTCTTC. Amino acid sequence: CASSMSGGASNEQFF.

This chain links TRBV6-6 with TRBJ2-4, with 7 nucleotides matching TRBD2. The CDR3 is 15 amino acids. V shed 6 bases and J 1 base; nucleotides not matched to a gene: 6. Germline-derived CDR1 and CDR2 are MNHNY and SVGAGI (reference sequence). The CDR3 DNA sequence: TGTGCCAGCAGACAAGGGGAGGGGGCCAAAAACATTCAGTACTTC. It codes for CASRQGEGAKNIQYF.

The chain combines TRBV11-3 with TRBJ2-3; 10 bases are a match to TRBD1. In germline, CDR1 is SGHNT, CDR2 YENEEA. The CDR3 spans 12 residues. After removal of 8 bases from V and 4 bases from J, the junction contained 0 bases not matched to a gene. The CDR3 is CASGQGADTQYF. The CDR3 DNA reads TGTGCCAGCGGACAGGGGGCAGATACGCAGTATTTT.

The chain has TRBV11-2 and TRBJ1-1; the D gene is possibly TRBD1 (6 bases). The germline V gene has CDR1 SGHAT and CDR2 FQNNGV. Trimming pared 0 bases from V and 3 bases from J, leaving 11 bases between. This CDR3 region has 15 residues. Here the CDR3 reads CASSLDPGADTEAFF. The CDR3 nucleotides read TGTGCCAGCAGCTTAGATCCAGGGGCAGACACTGAAGCTTTCTTT.

The table lists this clone with a few counts. Given a much more abundant clone one base away, this may be a read error. The chain has TRBV28 and TRBJ1-5, with TRBD1 matching 8 bases. The CDR3 runs to 15 residues. V lost 5 bases, J lost 0 bases, and 3 bases stayed unmatched. Germline CDR1 reads MDHEN; CDR2 reads SYDVKM. CDR3 residues: CASSPTGDSNQPQHF. In DNA, the CDR3 is TGTGCCAGCAGTCCGACAGGGGATAGCAATCAGCCCCAGCATTTT.

The chain joins TRBV4-2 to TRBJ2-3; D possibly corresponds to TRBD2 (6 bases). Germline V gene data show CDR1 as LGHNA and CDR2 as YNFKEQ. The CDR3 extends over 18 amino acids. V was pared by 0 bases and J by 4 bases, with 20 bases between. The CDR3 coding sequence is TGTGCCAGCAGCCAAGATTCGCTAGCGAGGGAGGCCGCAGATACGCAGTATTTT. Translated, it gives CASSQDSLAREAADTQYF.

This chain joins TRBV21-1 and TRBJ2-5; TRBD1, the D gene given by the table, was not confirmed from the DNA. TRBV21-1 is classified as a pseudogene. This CDR3 has 15 residues. This CDR3 reads CASSSGAFAVETQYF. The CDR3, as DNA: TGTGCCAGCAGCTCTGGGGCTTTCGCTGTGGAGACCCAGTACTTC.